Below are 29 T cell receptor beta chains sequenced from a single sample in a study of blood T cell repertoires in COVID-19. Clones were read by immunoSEQ multiplex PCR, and TCRdb kept only the in-frame ones, dropping some. The data contain about 94,000 clones, about 80% of them singletons. The sequencing sample was made of peripheral blood. Receptor source: a human donor in a cohort sampled during active COVID-19.

The rearrangement joins TRBV28 to TRBJ1-4, with TRBD1 matching over 9 bases. Germline V lookup: CDR1 MDHEN, CDR2 SYDVKM. V lost 5 bases to trimming and J lost 8 bases; unmatched junction nucleotides: 9. The CDR3 length is 15 residues. The CDR3 DNA reads TGTGCCAGCAGTATTCCGGGACAGGGCGGAGAAAAACTGTTTTTT. Its protein is CASSIPGQGGEKLFF.

This chain connects TRBV7-6 to TRBJ2-7; the D gene is possibly TRBD2 (5 bases). V was shortened by 5 bases and J by 9 bases, with 14 bases between the two germline ends. CDR3 length equals 12 residues. The germline CDR1 and CDR2 sequences are SGHVS and FNYEAQ. The CDR3 spells CASSGGGDAQYF. In DNA, the CDR3 is TGTGCCAGCAGCGGAGGTGGGGATGCGCAGTACTTC.

This clone was recorded once. This chain connects TRBV6-5 to TRBJ2-3, with D possibly TRBD2 on 5 matching bases. The CDR3 is made up of 13 amino acids. Trimming took off 10 bases at V and 4 bases at J, with 15 bases between the two ends. Germline V gene lookup returns CDR1 MNHEY and CDR2 SVGAGI. The CDR3 region is CATREYAADTQYF. Written as DNA, the CDR3 is TGTGCCACGAGGGAGTACGCGGCAGATACGCAGTATTTT.

The chain has TRBV11-3 and TRBJ1-3, with 7 nucleotides matching TRBD1. The germline CDR1 and CDR2 sequences are SGHNT and YENEEA. The V gene end was trimmed by 5 bases and the J gene end by 5 bases; junction bases not matched to a gene: 6. The CDR3 has 14 residues. The CDR3 DNA reads TGTGCCAGCAGCCCAGGGACAGATCGAAACACCATATATTTT. It is translated as CASSPGTDRNTIYF.

V and J are TRBV15 and TRBJ1-5; 8 bases line up with TRBD1. This CDR3 is 14 amino acids long. Trimming at V came to 0 bases and at J to 7 bases, leaving 2 bases not matched to a gene. Germline V lookup: CDR1 LNHNV, CDR2 YYDKDF (reference sequence). The CDR3 here is CATSRDRGQQPQHF. CDR3 sequence (DNA): TGTGCCACCAGCAGAGACAGGGGGCAACAGCCCCAGCATTTT.

The chain uses TRBV28 and TRBJ1-2; TRBD1 aligns across 10 bases. CDR3 length: 16 residues. With 3 bases clipped from V and 8 bases from J, the junction kept 12 bases outside the gene matches. Germline assignment: CDR1 MDHEN and CDR2 SYDVKM. CDR3 nucleotides: TGTGCCAGCAGTTTGGGGGCCGGGACAGGGGATAACGGCTACACCTTC. Translated: CASSLGAGTGDNGYTF.

The gene calls are TRBV15 and TRBJ2-7, with D unclear. Trimming cost V 3 bases and J 1 base, with 13 bases left between them. This CDR3 has 15 amino acids. The germline gives CDR1 LNHNV, CDR2 YYDKDF (reference sequence). The CDR3 DNA follows: TGTGCCACCAGCAGTCTCAGGTCCGCTTCCTACGAGCAGTACTTC. Translating it yields CATSSLRSASYEQYF. Full variable domain (missing parts from reference TRBV15 and TRBJ2-7): DAMVIQNPRYQVTQFGKPVTLSCSQTLNHNVMYWYQQKSSQAPKLLFHYYDKDFNNEADTPDNFQSRRPNTSFCFLDIRSPGLGDTAMYLCATSSLRSASYEQYFGPGTRLTVT.

The chain carries TRBV5-4 and TRBJ2-7; TRBD2 matches at 9 bases. The germline CDR1 and CDR2 sequences are SGHNT and YYREEE (reference sequence). This CDR3 region has 15 residues. The V segment lost 4 bases and the J segment 2 bases; nucleotides outside the gene matches: 7. The CDR3 reads CASSTGPSGTYEQYF. CDR3 in DNA: TGTGCCAGCAGCACTGGCCCTAGCGGGACCTACGAGCAGTACTTC.

The chain joins TRBV27 to TRBJ2-7; D not resolved. CDR1 is MNHEY, CDR2 SMNVEV, per germline (reference sequence). Between the trimmed V and J ends, which lost 5 bases and 0 bases, there was a span of 8 bases. There are 13 residues in the CDR3. CDR3 in amino acids: CASSPLSSYEQYF. Written as DNA, the CDR3 is TGTGCCAGCAGTCCTCTGAGCTCCTACGAGCAGTACTTC.

The chain uses TRBV28 and TRBJ2-7; D perhaps matches TRBD2 (6 bases). Germline lookup yields CDR1 MDHEN and CDR2 SYDVKM. The CDR3 totals 14 residues. V dropped 8 bases and J dropped 6 bases, with 20 bases sitting between them. CDR3 nucleotides: TGTGCCAGCGGCGCATCACTGCGGGGCGTCGAGCAGTACTTC. It specifies CASGASLRGVEQYF. The full variable domain, in which reference TRBV28 and TRBJ2-7 provide the parts outside the CDR3, is DVKVTQSSRYLVKRTGEKVFLECVQDMDHENMFWYRQDPGLGLRLIYFSYDVKMKEKGDIPEGYSVSREKKERFSLILESASTNQTSMYLCASGASLRGVEQYFGPGTRLTVT.

The chain recombines TRBV29-1 with TRBJ1-2; D unresolved. The V end lost 1 base, the J end lost 3 bases, and 12 bases lay between the germline ends. CDR3 size: 14 residues. Per the germline V gene, CDR1 is SQVTM and CDR2 is ANQGSEA. The CDR3 nucleotides read TGCAGCGTTGAAGCTTCTTTGGAGGACTATGGCTACACCTTC. Residues: CSVEASLEDYGYTF.

This chain links TRBV5-1 with TRBJ2-7, with TRBD2 identical over 10 bases. The germline V gene has CDR1 SGHRS and CDR2 YFSETQ. Trimming removed 0 bases from V and 6 bases from J; junction bases left unmatched: 6. CDR3 length equals 15 residues. The CDR3 sequence: CASSLGAGGLPEQYF. CDR3 nucleotide sequence: TGCGCCAGCAGCTTGGGAGCGGGAGGGCTTCCCGAGCAGTACTTC.

This chain connects TRBV18 to TRBJ1-6; 8 nucleotides match TRBD1. Germline lookup yields CDR1 KGHSH and CDR2 LQKENI. V shed 6 bases and J 7 bases; nucleotides not matched to a gene: 5. The CDR3 consists of 14 residues. CDR3 in amino acids: CASSEQGGNSPLHF. In DNA, the CDR3 is TGTGCCAGCTCGGAACAGGGGGGGAATTCACCCCTCCACTTT.

This clone was recorded a few times. This CDR3 reads CATTLKGATDTQYF. The DNA for the CDR3 is TGTGCCACCACGTTAAAAGGAGCCACAGATACGCAGTATTTT. The chain is built from TRBV7-9 and TRBJ2-3; D uncertain. Germline assignment: CDR1 SEHNR and CDR2 FQNEAQ (reference sequence). The CDR3 contains 14 residues. V was pared by 10 bases and J by 2 bases, with 16 bases between.

The chain combines TRBV3-1 (or the pseudogene TRBV3-2) with TRBJ1-5; D is unclear. CDR3 size: 13 residues. Trimming left V 0 bases short and J 7 bases short, with 7 bases between. From germline, CDR1 is LGHDT and CDR2 YNNKEL (reference sequence). In nucleotides, the CDR3 is TGTGCCAGCAGCCAAGAAATAGTGCAGCCCCAGCATTTT. Translation: CASSQEIVQPQHF.

The chain couples TRBV21-1 to TRBJ2-5; TRBD2, the D gene given by the table, was not confirmed from the DNA. TRBV21-1 is marked as a pseudogene. The CDR3 length is 18 residues. CDR3 bases: TGTGCCAGCAGCAAATGGCGGGGACTAGCGGGGACCCTTGGGACCCAGTACTTC. It codes for CASSKWRGLAGTLGTQYF.

The table lists this clone with a count of one. The chain has TRBV5-4 and TRBJ2-5; D is possibly TRBD2 (5 bases). The CDR3 extends over 14 amino acids. V was trimmed by 0 bases and J by 3 bases, leaving 9 bases between them. CDR1 and CDR2 (germline): SGHNT, YYREEE (reference sequence). The CDR3 DNA reads TGTGCCAGCAGCTTGGTCGGGAAAGAAGAGACCCAGTACTTC. Protein sequence: CASSLVGKEETQYF.

This chain connects TRBV29-1 to TRBJ2-2, with TRBD2 identical over 7 bases. The CDR3 runs to 14 residues. After removal of 4 bases from V and 2 bases from J, the junction contained 4 bases not matched to a gene. From germline, CDR1 is SQVTM and CDR2 ANQGSEA. In nucleotides, the CDR3 is TGCAGCGTTGCTAGCGGAACCAACACCGGGGAGCTGTTTTTT. This encodes CSVASGTNTGELFF.

The genes are TRBV3-1 (or the pseudogene TRBV3-2) and TRBJ2-1, with D unresolved. CDR3 size: 13 residues. V lost 2 bases, J lost 15 bases, and 17 bases lay in between. Germline V lookup: CDR1 LGHDT, CDR2 YNNKEL (reference sequence). The CDR3 spells CASSQLAATSRFF. For the CDR3, the DNA is TGTGCCAGCAGCCAATTAGCCGCGACCTCGCGGTTCTTC.

The chain has TRBV18 and TRBJ1-2, with 7 bases matching TRBD1. Germline loops: CDR1 KGHSH, CDR2 LQKENI. The CDR3 is 16 amino acids. Unmatched junction bases numbered 11, after V lost 6 bases and J lost 1 base. This chain's CDR3 is CASSRDRHNFNYGYTF. DNA of the CDR3: TGTGCCAGCTCGCGGGACAGACATAACTTTAACTATGGCTACACCTTC. The variable domain in full, with the rest retrieved from reference TRBV18 and TRBJ1-2, is NAGVMQNPRHLVRRRGQEARLRCSPMKGHSHVYWYRQLPEEGLKFMVYLQKENIIDESGMPKERFSAEFPKEGPSILRIQQVVRGDSAAYFCASSRDRHNFNYGYTFGSGTRLTVV.

V gene TRBV5-1 combines with J gene TRBJ2-3; 9 nucleotides match TRBD2. The trim removed 0 bases at V and 5 bases at J, leaving 7 bases unmatched. Germline CDR1 and CDR2: SGHRS and YFSETQ. This CDR3 is built from 16 residues. The DNA for the CDR3 is TGCGCCAGCAGCTTGGAAGGGACTAGCCGTATAGATACGCAGTATTTT. Encoded protein: CASSLEGTSRIDTQYF.

The genes are TRBV19 and TRBJ2-1, with D possibly matching TRBD1 (5 bases). Trimming took off 5 bases at V and 6 bases at J, with 14 bases between the two ends. Germline values: CDR1 LNHDA, CDR2 SQIVND (reference sequence). The CDR3 runs 14 residues. CDR3 DNA sequence: TGTGCCAGTAGTCCCGGATGGGGCGGCAATGAGCAGTTCTTC. Residues: CASSPGWGGNEQFF.

This clone was detected only a few times. The genes are TRBV2 and TRBJ1-2; a weak D match, TRBD1 (5 bases). There are 15 residues in the CDR3. From germline, CDR1 is SNHLY and CDR2 FYNNEI. The V end was cut by 4 bases, the J end by 6 bases, with 18 bases between. The CDR3: CASSANTAGGDGYTF. CDR3 coding DNA: TGTGCCAGCAGTGCGAACACCGCTGGGGGGGATGGCTACACCTTC.

The chain combines TRBV18 with TRBJ2-1; 10 nucleotides align to TRBD2. This CDR3 has 17 amino acids. After removal of 0 bases from V and 2 bases from J, the junction contained 4 bases not matched to a gene. Per germline, CDR1 KGHSH and CDR2 LQKENI. CDR3 protein: CASSPPRAGGPYNEQFF. In DNA, the CDR3 is TGTGCCAGCTCACCACCCAGAGCGGGAGGGCCCTACAATGAGCAGTTCTTC.

The chain links TRBV3-1 (or the pseudogene TRBV3-2) to TRBJ1-4, with 9 bases lining up with TRBD1. V trimming: 1 base; J trimming: 11 bases; junction bases outside the gene matches: 5. This CDR3 contains 14 residues. Germline CDR1 and CDR2: LGHDT and YNNKEL (reference sequence). This chain's CDR3 is CASSQVTGGGKLFF. CDR3 DNA: TGTGCCAGCAGCCAAGTGACAGGGGGGGGGAAACTGTTTTTT.

This rearrangement joins TRBV21-1 to TRBJ2-7; TRBD1, as called in the table, went unchecked against the DNA. TRBV21-1 is a known pseudogene. The CDR3 runs to 17 residues. This CDR3 reads CASTLQGCSPLVLEQYF. DNA for the CDR3: TGTGCCAGCACCCTACAGGGATGCTCCCCTTTGGTCCTCGAGCAGTACTTC.

The chain links TRBV10-3 to TRBJ2-7; 11 nucleotides line up with TRBD1. The CDR3 runs 15 residues. Trimming at V came to 7 bases and at J to 0 bases, leaving 5 bases not matched to a gene. Germline loops: CDR1 ENHRY, CDR2 SYGVKD. The CDR3 spells CAITPGTGGSYEQYF. The CDR3, as DNA: TGTGCCATCACCCCGGGGACAGGGGGCTCCTACGAGCAGTACTTC.

This chain connects TRBV10-3 to TRBJ1-2; no reliable D call. This CDR3 has 15 residues. Trimming cost V 4 bases and J 1 base, with 13 bases left between them. CDR1 is ENHRY, CDR2 SYGVKD, per germline. The CDR3 sequence: CAISAPTRVNYGYTF. CDR3 in DNA: TGTGCCATCAGTGCCCCTACGAGGGTTAACTATGGCTACACCTTC.

This chain's CDR3 is CASSSVNRGAQYF. CDR3 coding DNA: TGTGCCAGCAGCTCCGTGAACAGGGGGGCCCAGTACTTC. The rearrangement joins TRBV7-2 to TRBJ2-5; 8 bases fit TRBD1. Germline values: CDR1 SGHTA, CDR2 FQGNSA. Germline trimming cut 4 bases from V and 9 bases from J; bases unmatched to any gene: 7. CDR3 length: 13 amino acids. The full variable domain, with the rest looked up from reference TRBV7-2 and TRBJ2-5, is GAGVSQSPSNKVTEKGKDVELRCDPISGHTALYWYRQSLGQGLEFLIYFQGNSAPDKSGLPSDRFSAERTGGSVSTLTIQRTQQEDSAVYLCASSSVNRGAQYFGPGTRLLVL.